This T cell receptor (beta chain) was profiled in a study of OX40 agonist ivuxolimab in advanced cancers. Some background on the complete study: Ivuxolimab was a fully human IgG2 agonistic monoclonal antibody targeting the costimulatory receptor OX40 (CD134). Intravenous ivuxolimab was administered to patients every 2 weeks at six dose levels: 0.01, 0.1, 0.3, 1.5, 3 and 10 mg/kg. Of the roughly 52 dose-escalation patients, hepatocellular carcinoma was present in approximately 20, melanoma in approximately 15, renal cell carcinoma in 9 and head and neck cancer in 9. The dose-escalation cohort was about 83% male with a mean age of about 60 years, ranging from roughly 23 to 90. Patients were allowed to have had prior anti-PD-1, anti-PD-L1 or anti-CTLA-4 therapy, and around 37% of the dose-escalation patients had previously received checkpoint inhibitors. Partial responses were achieved by three dose-escalation patients, of whom one had hepatocellular carcinoma and two had cutaneous melanoma. The point of sequencing TCRbeta in the periphery was to test whether ivuxolimab changed TCR sequence diversity and drove clonal T-cell expansion. The paper describes the monotherapy dose-escalation part (N = 52 patients) of the phase I trial of ivuxolimab. Findings and caveats that apply to the study as a whole: Low levels of normalized T-cell clonal expansion were also seen in some nonresponding patients. Which antigens the clonally expanded peripheral T cells were specific for was not determined. In the 0.1-3.0 mg/kg groups, partial responders had among the lowest normalized peripheral clonal expansion, particularly in CD8+ T cells. At doses from 0.1 to 3.0 mg/kg, clonal expansion was seen in both CD4+ and CD8+ blood T cells between baseline and week 6. On average, CD8+ T cells showed more expanded clones than CD4+ T cells after ivuxolimab.

For sequencing of the TCRbeta CDR3 region, genomic DNA was extracted from the sorted cells. The immunoSEQ Assay was used to sequence the TCRbeta CDR3 regions. This immuneACCESS table, as held by TCRdb, lists in-frame sequences with V and J called but not all clones. Of the missing ones, under half trace to an unresolved V gene in checked studies; the others have no known cause. The sample includes under 85,000 clones, with roughly 78% observed a single time. In total, the top ten clones hold roughly 5.4% of the sample. On this clone itself: Its binding antigen is unknown. The record has no base qualities; no much larger clone is one base away.

Patients with autoimmune disease history or receiving systemic immunosuppression were excluded from the trial. Peripheral blood for TCR sequencing was collected from all dose cohorts at baseline, on cycle 4 day 1, and on cycle 7 day 1. The samples were taken from a phase I, first-in-human, multicenter, open-label dose-escalation trial of ivuxolimab. The trial enrolled adults with locally advanced or metastatic head and neck squamous cell, hepatocellular, melanoma or renal cell carcinoma. Before TCR sequencing, CD4+ T cells and CD8+ T cells from peripheral blood were sorted into separate populations. The sequences come from CD4+ or CD8+ T cells sorted from blood, collected in a trial of the OX40 agonist ivuxolimab. This receptor was identified in an adult with an advanced solid tumor such as melanoma, head and neck, liver or kidney cancer.

The bases are TGCGCCCCAGGGGCCGCCTATGGCTACACCTTC. It is translated as CAPGAAYGYTF. The chain joins TRBV10-1 to TRBJ1-2; a tentative D call is TRBD1 (6 bases match). V is reduced by 11 bases and J by 4 bases, leaving a spacing of 11 bases between them. Via the germline V gene (reference sequence), CDR1 is WNHNN and CDR2 SYGVQD. Taken from cysteine to phenylalanine, the CDR3 has 11 residues. Only CDR3 DNA is held: 33 bases, read in frame from base 1.